This paragraph reports one TCR beta chain. Its antigen is currently unknown. TCRdb's copy holds only in-frame clones and misses some; the assay was immunoSEQ multiplex PCR. The repertoire holds 150,000 to 200,000 clones, with approximately 89% as singletons. The analysis combined second doses at about 4 or about 12 weeks. This record belongs to a study of T cell responses to AZD1222 COVID-19 vaccine. Study-level results: Only a handful of AZD1222 recipients were seropositive at baseline. Donors were chiefly white British, with a greater number of females, and clonal diversity was perhaps underestimated. Spike-specific TCR depth and breadth grew after two AZD1222 doses.

The germline gives CDR1 LGHDT, CDR2 YNNKEL (reference sequence). This CDR3 spans 12 amino acids. Trimming removed 3 bases from V and 7 bases from J, with 9 bases in between. The sequence was obtained from an adult who received the AZD1222 COVID-19 vaccine. The chain couples TRBV3-1 (or the pseudogene TRBV3-2) to TRBJ1-2, with a tentative D call TRBD1 (5 bases). This specimen consisted of peripheral blood, obtained 28 days after the second AZD1222 dose. The CDR3 nucleotides read TGTGCCAGCAGCCATGGGGGGGGTGGCTACACCTTC. It yields the protein CASSHGGGGYTF.